This TCR beta chain came from a study of shared clonotypes between healthy human individuals (dated by TCRdb to 2018 to 2021). Background on the whole study: The cohort included three men and a couple of women between 18 and 49 years of age. The study deeply sequenced blood TCR repertoires of roughly five healthy adults to estimate repertoire size and the extent of clonotype sharing between individuals. Libraries were prepared and TCR repertoires were sequenced by different laboratories using diverse techniques, in order to increase sequencing depth and limit assay-specific biases. Each donor's leukapheresis produced roughly between roughly 0.85 and 9 billion PBMCs. For each donor, three plates each were used for CD4 naive and CD4 memory, two plates were used for CD8 naive, and one plate was used for CD8 memory.

What the authors observed across the whole study: Naive subsets generally had larger estimated clonotype richness than memory subsets. Because the study included a small number of donors, the genetic and exposure-history diversity represented was limited. Compared with non-shared clonotypes, the clonotypes found in all four sorted-subset donors had higher generation probabilities. Sampling was limited to blood, and TCR repertoires in tissue likely differ from TCR repertoires in blood. Even with the large sequencing depth, rarefaction of the sorted-subset datasets indicated that sequencing was incomplete. Sharing across a few donors was observed for around 4.8% of naive CD4, 3% to 4% of naive CD8, over 2% of memory CD4, and about 0.38% of memory CD8 clonotypes. Pairwise subsampling led to the expectation that sequencing depth would affect the degree of clonotype sharing among donors.

Using the deep immunoSEQ assay, multiplex PCR amplified TCR CDR3 regions from genomic DNA. For each cell subset, the extracted genomic DNA was distributed evenly across all wells of several immunoSEQ 96-well plates, and each plate served as one replicate. For sorted subsets, 150 to 250 ng genomic DNA, equal to about 30,000 T cell genomes, was loaded into each replicate PCR. Purified libraries were measured with a Qubit 3.0 fluorometer, size-checked on a Bioanalyzer 2100, and measured again with the KAPA Library Quantification kit. Each immunoSEQ 96-well plate was sequenced on its own single-read 150-cycle Illumina NextSeq 550 flow cell. The source study handled its data this way. Because the immunoSEQ output held only junctional sequences and lacked quality scores, the filtering could not match the filtering applied to full-length reads. To assign V/J genes and CDR3, sequences were annotated using PyIR, a Python wrapper for IgBLAST v1.9, with IMGT germline references. Reads were filtered out if the reads had weak V/J assignments (E-value above 1e-6), no CDR3, stop codons, out-of-frame junctions, or ambiguous translated residues. V3J clonotypes were defined as sequences sharing an identical inferred V gene, J gene, and CDR3 amino acid sequence. Percentage overlap between repertoires was calculated by dividing the number of shared unique clonotypes by the size of the smaller repertoire. RTK rarefaction, the Chao1 estimator, and Recon v2.1 estimates of unobserved clonotypes were used to assess repertoire richness. Generation probabilities were computed with OLGA for all TCRbeta clonotypes obtained by the gDNA method from four donors. Imported from immuneACCESS, the table was reduced by TCRdb to in-frame sequences with V and J called. These copies leave out some clones; in studies compared against another copy, an unresolved V gene accounts for under half, and the cause of the remainder is not known. The V and J calls and clone size are taken from that table; D and trimming were inferred from the DNA. The sample table lists over a million clones, around 95% of them with a count of one. Together, the top ten hold over 1% of the sample.

Trimming accounts for 3 bases at V and 5 bases at J, while the number of junction bases matched to no gene is 4. The CDR3 runs 16 residues from the cysteine to the phenylalanine. Of the read, only the CDR3 DNA is kept; its 48 bases are in frame from base 1. According to the germline V gene, CDR1 reads SGHRS and CDR2 reads YFSETQ. Healthy HIV-negative adults with no recently reported acute infections or vaccinations were included as donors. Only Caucasian adults living in Nashville, Tennessee, USA were represented among the donors. CD4+ T cells were enriched by magnetic negative selection, after which naive cells were positively selected on CD45RA and the negative fraction was taken as the memory subset. After blood collection by leukapheresis, PBMCs were isolated using Ficoll-Histopaque density gradient centrifugation and then cryopreserved in the vapor phase of liquid nitrogen. Analytical flow cytometry was used to check the purity and quantity of every magnetically sorted T cell population. Genomic DNA was isolated from each sorted fraction and quantified by UV absorbance on a Nanodrop 2000c.

A remark on this clone: No antigen is known for it. One base away there is no much larger clone; base qualities are not given. Distinct nucleotide sequences in the sample also encode this CDR3.

The sequenced sample was naive CD4+ T cells sorted from blood. The cell subset or site tag for this specimen amounts to: CD45RA+ positively selected. The clonotype comes from a man aged 25 to 45 in good health. This sequence uses TRBV5-1 and TRBJ2-2; 13 of the junction bases match TRBD2. The sequence in DNA is TGCGCCAGCAGCTCAGGACTAGCGGGAGTTACCGGGGAGCTGTTTTTT. This is translated as CASSSGLAGVTGELFF.